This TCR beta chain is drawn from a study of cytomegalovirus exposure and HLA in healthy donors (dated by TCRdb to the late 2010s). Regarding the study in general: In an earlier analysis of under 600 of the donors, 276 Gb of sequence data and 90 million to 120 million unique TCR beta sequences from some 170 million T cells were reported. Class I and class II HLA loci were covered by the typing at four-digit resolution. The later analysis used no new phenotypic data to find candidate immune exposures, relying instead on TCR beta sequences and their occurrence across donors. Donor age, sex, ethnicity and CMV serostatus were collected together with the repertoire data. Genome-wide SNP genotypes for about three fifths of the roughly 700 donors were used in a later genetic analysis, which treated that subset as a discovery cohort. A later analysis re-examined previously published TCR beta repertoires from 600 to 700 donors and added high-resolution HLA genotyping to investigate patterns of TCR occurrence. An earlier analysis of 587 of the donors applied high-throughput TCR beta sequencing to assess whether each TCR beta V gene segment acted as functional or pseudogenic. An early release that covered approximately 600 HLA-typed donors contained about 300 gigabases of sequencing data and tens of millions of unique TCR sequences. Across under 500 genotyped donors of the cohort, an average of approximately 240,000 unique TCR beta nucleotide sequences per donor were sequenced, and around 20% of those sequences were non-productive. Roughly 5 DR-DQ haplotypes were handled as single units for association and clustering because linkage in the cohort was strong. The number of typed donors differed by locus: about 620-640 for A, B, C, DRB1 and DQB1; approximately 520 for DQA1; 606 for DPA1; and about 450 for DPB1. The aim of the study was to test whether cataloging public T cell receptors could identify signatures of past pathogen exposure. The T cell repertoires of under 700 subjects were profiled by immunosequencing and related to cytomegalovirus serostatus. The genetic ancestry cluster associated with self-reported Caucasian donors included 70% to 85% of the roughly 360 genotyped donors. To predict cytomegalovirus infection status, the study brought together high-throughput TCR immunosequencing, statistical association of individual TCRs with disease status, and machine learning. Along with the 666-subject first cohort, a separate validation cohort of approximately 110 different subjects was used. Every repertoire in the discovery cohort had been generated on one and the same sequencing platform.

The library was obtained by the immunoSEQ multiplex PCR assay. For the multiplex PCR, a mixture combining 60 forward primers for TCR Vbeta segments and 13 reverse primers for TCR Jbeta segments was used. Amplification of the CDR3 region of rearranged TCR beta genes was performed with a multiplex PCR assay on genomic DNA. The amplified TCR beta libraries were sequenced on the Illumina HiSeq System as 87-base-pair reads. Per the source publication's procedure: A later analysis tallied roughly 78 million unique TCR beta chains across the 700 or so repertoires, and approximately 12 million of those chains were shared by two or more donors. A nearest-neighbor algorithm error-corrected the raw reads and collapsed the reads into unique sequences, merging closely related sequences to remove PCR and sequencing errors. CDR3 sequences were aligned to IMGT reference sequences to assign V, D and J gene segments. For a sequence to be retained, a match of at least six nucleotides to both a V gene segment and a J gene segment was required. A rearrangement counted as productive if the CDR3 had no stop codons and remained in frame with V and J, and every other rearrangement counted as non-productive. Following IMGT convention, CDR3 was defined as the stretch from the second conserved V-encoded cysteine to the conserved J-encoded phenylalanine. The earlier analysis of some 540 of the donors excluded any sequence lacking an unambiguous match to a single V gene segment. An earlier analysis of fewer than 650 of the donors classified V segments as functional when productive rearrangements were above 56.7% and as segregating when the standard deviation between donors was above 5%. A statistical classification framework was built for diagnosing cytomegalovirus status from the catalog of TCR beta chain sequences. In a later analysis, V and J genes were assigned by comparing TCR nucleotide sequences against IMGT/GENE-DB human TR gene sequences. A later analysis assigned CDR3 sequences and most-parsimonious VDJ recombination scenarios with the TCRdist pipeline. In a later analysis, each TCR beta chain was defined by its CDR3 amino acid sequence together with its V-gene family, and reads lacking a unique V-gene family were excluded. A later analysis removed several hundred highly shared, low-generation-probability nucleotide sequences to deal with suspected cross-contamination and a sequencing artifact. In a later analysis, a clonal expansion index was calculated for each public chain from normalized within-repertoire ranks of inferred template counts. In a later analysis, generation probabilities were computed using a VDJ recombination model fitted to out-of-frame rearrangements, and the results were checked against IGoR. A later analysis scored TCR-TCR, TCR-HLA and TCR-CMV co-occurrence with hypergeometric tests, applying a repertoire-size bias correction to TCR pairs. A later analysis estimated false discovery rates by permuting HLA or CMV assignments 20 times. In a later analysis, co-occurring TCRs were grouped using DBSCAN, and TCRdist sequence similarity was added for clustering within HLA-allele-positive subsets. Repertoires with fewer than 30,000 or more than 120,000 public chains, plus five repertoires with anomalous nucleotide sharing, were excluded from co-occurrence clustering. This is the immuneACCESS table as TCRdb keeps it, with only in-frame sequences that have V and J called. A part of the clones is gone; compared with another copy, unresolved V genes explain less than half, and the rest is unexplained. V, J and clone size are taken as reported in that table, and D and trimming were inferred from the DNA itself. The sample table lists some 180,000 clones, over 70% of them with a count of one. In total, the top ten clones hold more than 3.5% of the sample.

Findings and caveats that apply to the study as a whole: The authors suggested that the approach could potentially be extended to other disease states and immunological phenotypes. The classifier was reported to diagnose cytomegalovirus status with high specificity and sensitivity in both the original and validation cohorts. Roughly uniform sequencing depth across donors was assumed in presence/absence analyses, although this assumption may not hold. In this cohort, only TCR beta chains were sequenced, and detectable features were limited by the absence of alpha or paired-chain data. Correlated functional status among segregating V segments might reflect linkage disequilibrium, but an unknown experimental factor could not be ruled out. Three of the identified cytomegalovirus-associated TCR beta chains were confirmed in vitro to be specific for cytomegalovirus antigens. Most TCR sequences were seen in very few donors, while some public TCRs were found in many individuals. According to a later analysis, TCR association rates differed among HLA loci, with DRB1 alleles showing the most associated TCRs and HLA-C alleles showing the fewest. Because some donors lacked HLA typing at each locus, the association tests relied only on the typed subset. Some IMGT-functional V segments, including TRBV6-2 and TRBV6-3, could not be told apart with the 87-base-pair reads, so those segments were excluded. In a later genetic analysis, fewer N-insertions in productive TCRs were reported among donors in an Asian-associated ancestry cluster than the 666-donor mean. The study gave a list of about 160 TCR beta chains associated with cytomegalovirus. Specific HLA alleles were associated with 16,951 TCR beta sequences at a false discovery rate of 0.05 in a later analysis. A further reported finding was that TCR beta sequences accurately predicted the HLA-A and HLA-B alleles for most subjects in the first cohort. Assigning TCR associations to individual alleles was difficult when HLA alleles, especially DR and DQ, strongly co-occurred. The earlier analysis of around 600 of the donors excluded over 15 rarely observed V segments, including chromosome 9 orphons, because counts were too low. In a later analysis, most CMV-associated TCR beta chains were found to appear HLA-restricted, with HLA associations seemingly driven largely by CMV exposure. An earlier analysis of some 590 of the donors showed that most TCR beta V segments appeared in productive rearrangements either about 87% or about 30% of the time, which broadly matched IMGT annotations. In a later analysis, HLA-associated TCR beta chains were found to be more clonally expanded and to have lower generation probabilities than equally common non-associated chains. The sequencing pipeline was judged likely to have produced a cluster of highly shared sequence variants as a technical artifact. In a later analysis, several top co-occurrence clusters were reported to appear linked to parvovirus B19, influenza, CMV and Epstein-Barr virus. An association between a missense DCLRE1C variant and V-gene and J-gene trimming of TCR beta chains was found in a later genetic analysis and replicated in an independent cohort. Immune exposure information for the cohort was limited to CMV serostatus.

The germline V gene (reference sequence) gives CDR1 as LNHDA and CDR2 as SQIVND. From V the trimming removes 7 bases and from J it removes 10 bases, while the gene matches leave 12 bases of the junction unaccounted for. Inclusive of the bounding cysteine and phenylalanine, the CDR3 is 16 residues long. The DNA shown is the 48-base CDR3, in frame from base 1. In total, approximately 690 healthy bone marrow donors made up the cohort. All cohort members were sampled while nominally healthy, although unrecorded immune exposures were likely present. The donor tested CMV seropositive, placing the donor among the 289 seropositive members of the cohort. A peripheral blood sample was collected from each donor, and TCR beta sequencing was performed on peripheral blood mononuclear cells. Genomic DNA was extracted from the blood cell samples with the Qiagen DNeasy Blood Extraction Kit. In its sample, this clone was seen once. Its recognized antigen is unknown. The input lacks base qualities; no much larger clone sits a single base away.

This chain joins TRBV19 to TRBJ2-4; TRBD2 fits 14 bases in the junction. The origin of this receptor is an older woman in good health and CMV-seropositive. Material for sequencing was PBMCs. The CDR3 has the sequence CASTMLTSGGAQIQYF. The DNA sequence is TGTGCCAGTACCATGCTGACTAGCGGGGGGGCGCAGATTCAGTACTTC.